The source of this TCR beta chain is a study of Graves' ophthalmopathy and Graves' hyperthyroidism. General study results and limits: Among expanded thyroid clonotypes above 0.001 frequency, most also occurred in blood.

The authors amplified TCR beta CDR3 regions, and they did so from RNA transcripts for repertoire sequencing. RT-PCR in the first round used HTBI primers; a second-round multiplex PCR followed. TCRdb re-called the multiplex PCR reads through MiXCR, storing one row per CDR3 protein. The sample carries around 520,000 distinct CDR3 sequences, 35% to 40% recorded once. J gave up 4 bases and V 6 bases, and 4 bases lay outside the gene matches. Germline-derived CDR1 and CDR2 are SGHVT and SQSDAQ. The CDR3 totals 13 residues. Recruitment covered hyperthyroidism patients aged 18 to 65 whose new diagnosis was of under 2 months' duration. With respect to this clonotype: As yet, its antigen is unknown.

Sequenced sample: peripheral blood or thyroid tissue (not recorded which). The clonotype comes from an adult man with Graves' hyperthyroidism. The chain is built from TRBV7-4 and TRBJ2-5; 8 bases align to TRBD2. DNA for the CDR3: TGTGCCAGCAGAGTAGCGGGGAGAGAGACCCAGTACTTC. This encodes CASRVAGRETQYF.